This T cell receptor beta chain was captured by sequencing in a study of T cell repertoires in cytomegalovirus infection. Study as a whole: Both a matching HLA type and CMV infection were indicated by public TCR beta signatures. Study findings and constraints: What dominated the ex vivo response were HLA-C-restricted CMV-specific TCR beta clonotypes.

Trimming removed 0 bases from V and 4 bases from J, with 6 bases in between. The CDR3 is 13 residues long. CDR1 SEHNR and CDR2 FQNEAQ come from the germline V gene (reference sequence). One entry per CDR3 protein, called by TCRdb with MiXCR from the reads. The profile shows fewer than 1,000,000 distinct CDR3 sequences, around 30% of them singletons. Regarding this clonotype: Its antigen is currently unknown.

The origin of this receptor is a human donor in good health (CMV status not recorded). Some clones in this sample may be carry-over from other donors' samples. The V and J genes are TRBV7-9 and TRBJ1-2; D unresolved. Specimen: cultured CD8+ T cells from PBMCs, collected from culture after CMV antigen stimulation. The CDR3 here is CASSLARRYGYTF. The CDR3 nucleotides are TGTGCCAGCAGCTTAGCAAGGCGCTATGGCTACACCTTC.